Listed below are T cell receptor beta chains from one sample, sequenced in a study of STAT5B mutations in CD4+ large granular lymphocyte leukemia. Assay used: immunoSEQ multiplex PCR; TCRdb lists only in-frame clones, some missing. The repertoire has 37,000 or so clones, about 85% of them found once; the top ten carry around 3.3%. Sequencing was performed on CD4+ T cells from blood buffy coats. These receptor sequences come from a human donor in good health. CDR3s include the opening cysteine and the closing phenylalanine or tryptophan. The D gene is left open where the match is weak.

d_gene,j_gene,v_gene,CDR3aa
TRBD1,TRBJ1-1,TRBV19,CASSIGQAPEAFF
TRBD1,TRBJ1-6,TRBV6-5,CASSLTGENSPLHF
TRBD2,TRBJ2-7,TRBV7-2,CASSLEASGIYEQYF
TRBD1,TRBJ2-7,TRBV29-1,CSVVQGAREQYF
NA,TRBJ1-3,TRBV19,CASSKEAPTFGQFSGNTIYF
NA,TRBJ2-1,TRBV5-5,CASSRQLGNNEQFF
TRBD1,TRBJ2-7,TRBV4-3,CASSQAWTGGTYEQYF
NA,TRBJ2-7,TRBV5-1,CASSLARGNEQYF
NA,TRBJ2-1,TRBV28,CASSHRRRGLENEQFF
TRBD1,TRBJ2-5,TRBV7-3,CASSLSGQGETQYF
NA,TRBJ1-2,TRBV19,CASSIGSGGAAASYGYTF
NA,TRBJ1-2,TRBV5-6,CASSLWGGDYGYTF
TRBD2,TRBJ2-3,TRBV27,CASRAGTAGTSGRAADTQYF
NA,TRBJ2-3,TRBV6-1,CASRRQDWGDTQYF
NA,TRBJ1-1,TRBV29-1,CSVEGQGGTEAFF
NA,TRBJ2-7,TRBV28,CASSFTGGDGREYF
NA,TRBJ2-7,TRBV7-9,CASVQDEYEQYF
NA,TRBJ1-2,TRBV7-3,CASGVGDGYTF
TRBD1,TRBJ1-2,TRBV5-4,CASSLGPGGHYGYTF
NA,TRBJ1-1,TRBV5-1,CASSRTTGPNTEAFF
NA,TRBJ1-1,TRBV4-1,CASCGEGGRGTEAFF
NA,TRBJ2-3,TRBV9,CASSGRDNVSSTDTQYF
NA,TRBJ1-1,TRBV7-2,CASSLVPQTVNTEAFF
NA,TRBJ1-5,TRBV9,CASSRDPDQPQHF
TRBD2,TRBJ2-5,TRBV2,CASSSGRETQYF
NA,TRBJ2-5,TRBV7-3,CASSLGNGETQYF
NA,TRBJ1-1,TRBV19,CASTLAGVYTEAFF
TRBD2,TRBJ2-1,TRBV27,CASSFSGRAHEQFF
NA,TRBJ2-7,TRBV5-1,CASRPYHYEQYF
TRBD2,TRBJ2-2,TRBV9,CASSVDLAGPRELFF
NA,TRBJ2-7,TRBV15,CATSTTPSSYEQYF
NA,TRBJ2-7,TRBV7-2,CASSLSAYEQYF
NA,TRBJ2-7,TRBV7-2,CASSPPGRSYEQYF
NA,TRBJ2-3,TRBV27,CASGKVPTGTHTDTQYF
TRBD2,TRBJ2-3,TRBV7-8,CASSPGLAGGTDTQYF
NA,TRBJ2-5,TRBV27,CASSLSGGGWETQYF
NA,TRBJ2-7,TRBV27,CASRRQGRNSYEQYF
TRBD2,TRBJ2-7,TRBV5-1,CASSLGMTSVSSYEQYF
TRBD1,TRBJ2-7,TRBV27,CASSKLPGTGGEQYF
NA,TRBJ2-3,TRBV7-2,CASSSNSDTQYF
TRBD1,TRBJ1-5,TRBV19,CASMRDRGLQPQHF
NA,TRBJ1-3,TRBV5-1,CASSSTASSGNTIYF
NA,TRBJ2-1,TRBV6-5,CASSHGGAGDEQFF
TRBD2,TRBJ2-7,TRBV7-2,CASSFTSGSLGGGNEQYF
TRBD1,TRBJ2-5,TRBV7-2,CASSPRTGEETQYF
NA,TRBJ1-1,TRBV5-1,CASSLQGRNTEAFF
NA,TRBJ1-2,TRBV2,CASSGQGTNYGYTF
NA,TRBJ1-1,TRBV11-2,CASSFDGSNTEAFF